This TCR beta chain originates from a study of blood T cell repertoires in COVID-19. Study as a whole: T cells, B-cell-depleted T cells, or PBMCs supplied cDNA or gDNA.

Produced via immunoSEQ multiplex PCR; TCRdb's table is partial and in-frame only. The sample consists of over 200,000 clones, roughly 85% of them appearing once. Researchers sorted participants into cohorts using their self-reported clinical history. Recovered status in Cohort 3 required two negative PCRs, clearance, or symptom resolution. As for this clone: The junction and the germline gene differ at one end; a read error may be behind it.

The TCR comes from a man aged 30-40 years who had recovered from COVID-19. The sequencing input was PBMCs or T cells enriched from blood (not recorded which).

The CDR3 bases are TGTGCTAGCAGCCCCCACTTAAACACCGGGGAGCTGTTTTTT. Translating it yields CASSPHLNTGELFF. The chain has TRBV7-7 and TRBJ2-2; D not certain. CDR1 and CDR2 from the germline V gene are SSHAT and FNYEAQ (reference sequence). The CDR3 has 14 amino acids. Complete variable domain (other parts from reference TRBV7-7 and TRBJ2-2): GAGVSQSPRYKVTKRGQDVTLRCDPISSHATLYWYQQALGQGPEFLTYFNYEAQPDKSGLPSDRFSAERPEGSISTLTIQRTEQRDSAMYRCASSPHLNTGELFFGEGSRLTVL.